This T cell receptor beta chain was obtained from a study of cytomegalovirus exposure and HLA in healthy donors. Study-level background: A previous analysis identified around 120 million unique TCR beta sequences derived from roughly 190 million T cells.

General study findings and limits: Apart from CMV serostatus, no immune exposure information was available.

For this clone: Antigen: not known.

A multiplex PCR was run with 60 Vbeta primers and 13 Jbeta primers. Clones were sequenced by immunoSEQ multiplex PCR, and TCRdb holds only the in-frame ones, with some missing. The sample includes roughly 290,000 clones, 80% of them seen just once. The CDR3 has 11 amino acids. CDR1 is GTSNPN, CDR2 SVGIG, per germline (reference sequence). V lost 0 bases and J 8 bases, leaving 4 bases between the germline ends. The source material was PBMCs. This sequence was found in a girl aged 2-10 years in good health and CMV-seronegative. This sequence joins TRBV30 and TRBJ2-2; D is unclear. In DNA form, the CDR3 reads TGTGCCTGGAGTGTACTTGGGGAGCTGTTTTTT. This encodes CAWSVLGELFF. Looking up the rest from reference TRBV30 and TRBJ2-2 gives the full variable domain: SQTIHQWPATLVQPVGSPLSLECTVEGTSNPNLYWYRQAAGRGLQLLFYSVGIGQISSEVPQNLSASRPQDRQFILSSKKLLLSDSGFYLCAWSVLGELFFGEGSRLTVL.